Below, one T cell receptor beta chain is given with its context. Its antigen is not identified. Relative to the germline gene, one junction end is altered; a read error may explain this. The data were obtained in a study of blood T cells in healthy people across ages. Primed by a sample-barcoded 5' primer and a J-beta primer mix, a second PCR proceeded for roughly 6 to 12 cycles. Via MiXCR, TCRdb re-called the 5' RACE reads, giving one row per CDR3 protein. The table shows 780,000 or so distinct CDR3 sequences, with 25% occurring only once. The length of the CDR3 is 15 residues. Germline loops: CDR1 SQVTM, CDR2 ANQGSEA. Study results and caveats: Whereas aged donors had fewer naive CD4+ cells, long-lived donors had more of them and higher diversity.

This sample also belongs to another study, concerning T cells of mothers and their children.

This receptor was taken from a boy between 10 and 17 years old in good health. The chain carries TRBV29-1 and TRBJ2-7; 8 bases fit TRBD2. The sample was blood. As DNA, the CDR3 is TGCAGCGTTGTCCCGGGAGGGAAGTCTTACAATGAGCGGTTCTTC. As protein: CSVVPGGKSYNERFF.